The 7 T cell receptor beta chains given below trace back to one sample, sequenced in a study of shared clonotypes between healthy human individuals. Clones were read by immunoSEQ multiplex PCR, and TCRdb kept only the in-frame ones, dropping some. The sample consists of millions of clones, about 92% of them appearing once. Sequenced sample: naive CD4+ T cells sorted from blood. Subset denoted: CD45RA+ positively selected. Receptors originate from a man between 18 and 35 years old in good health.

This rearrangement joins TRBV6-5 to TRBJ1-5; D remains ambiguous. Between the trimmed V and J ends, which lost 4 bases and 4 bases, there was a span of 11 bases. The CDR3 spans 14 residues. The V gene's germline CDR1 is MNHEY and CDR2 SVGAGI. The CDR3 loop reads CASSLYASNQPQHF. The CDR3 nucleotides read TGTGCCAGCAGTTTATATGCGAGTAATCAGCCCCAGCATTTT.

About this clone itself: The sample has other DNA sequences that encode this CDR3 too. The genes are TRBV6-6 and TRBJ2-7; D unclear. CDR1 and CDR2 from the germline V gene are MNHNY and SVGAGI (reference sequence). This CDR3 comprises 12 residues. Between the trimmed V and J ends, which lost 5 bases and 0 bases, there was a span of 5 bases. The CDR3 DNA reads TGTGCCAGCAGTCCCAACTCCTACGAGCAGTACTTC. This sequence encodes CASSPNSYEQYF.

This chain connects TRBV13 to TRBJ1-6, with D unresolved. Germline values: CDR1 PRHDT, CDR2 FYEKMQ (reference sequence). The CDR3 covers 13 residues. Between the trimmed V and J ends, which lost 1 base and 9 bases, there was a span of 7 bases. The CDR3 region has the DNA TGTGCCAGCAGCTTAGACGAGGGTTCACCCCTCCACTTT. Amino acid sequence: CASSLDEGSPLHF.

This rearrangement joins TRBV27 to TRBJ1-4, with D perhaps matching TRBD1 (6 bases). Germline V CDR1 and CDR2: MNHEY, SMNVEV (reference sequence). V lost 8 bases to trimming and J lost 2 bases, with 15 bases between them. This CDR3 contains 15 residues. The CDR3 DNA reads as TGTGCCAGCCCTCCCCCACAGGGCACTAATGAAAAACTGTTTTTT. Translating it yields CASPPPQGTNEKLFF.

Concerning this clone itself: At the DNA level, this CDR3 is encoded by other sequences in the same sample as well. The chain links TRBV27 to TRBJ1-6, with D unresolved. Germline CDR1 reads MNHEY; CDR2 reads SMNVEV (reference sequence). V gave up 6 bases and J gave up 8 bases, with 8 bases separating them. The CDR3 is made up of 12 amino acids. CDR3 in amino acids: CASSLRDSPLHF. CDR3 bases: TGTGCCAGCAGCCTGCGGGATTCACCCCTCCACTTT.

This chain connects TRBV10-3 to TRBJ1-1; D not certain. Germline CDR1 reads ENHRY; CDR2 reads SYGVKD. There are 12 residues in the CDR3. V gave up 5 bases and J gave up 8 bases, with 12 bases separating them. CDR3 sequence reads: CAISRQDGEAFF. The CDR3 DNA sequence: TGTGCCATCAGTAGACAAGACGGGGAAGCTTTCTTT.

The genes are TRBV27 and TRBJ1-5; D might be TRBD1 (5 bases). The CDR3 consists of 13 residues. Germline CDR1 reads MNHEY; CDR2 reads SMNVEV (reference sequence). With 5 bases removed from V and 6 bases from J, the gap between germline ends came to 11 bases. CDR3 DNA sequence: TGTGCCAGCAGTGGCAGGGAGGGTCAGCCCCAGCATTTT. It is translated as CASSGREGQPQHF.